A selection of T cell receptor beta chains follows, all from one sample in a study of T-cell reconstitution after alpha-beta-depleted transplantation in children. Each CDR3 protein gets one entry after TCRdb re-called the PCR reads with MiXCR. The data show about 360,000 distinct CDR3 sequences, 10% to 15% seen once. This material consisted of PBMCs, taken from the stem cell graft. The receptors here all came from a human donor who donated a stem cell graft to a child with Fanconi anemia. CDR3s include the opening cysteine and the closing phenylalanine or tryptophan. The D gene is left open where the match is weak. Clone size, where shown, is once, few, many, or a class for clones that have expanded.

CDR3 protein: CASSPSGGDGYTF
CDR3 DNA: TGTGCCAGCAGCCCTAGTGGGGGGGATGGCTACACCTTC
J gene: TRBJ1-2
V gene: TRBV6-6
clone size: NA
D gene: NA

CDR3 protein: CASSPPGDGYGYTF
CDR3 DNA: TGTGCCAGCAGTCCGCCGGGGGACGGCTATGGCTACACCTTC
J gene: TRBJ1-2
V gene: TRBV28
clone size: NA
D gene: NA

CDR3 protein: CASSLAGRTSGANVLTF
CDR3 DNA: TGCGCCAGCAGCTTGGCCGGGAGAACCTCTGGGGCCAACGTCCTGACTTTC
J gene: TRBJ2-6
V gene: TRBV5-1
clone size: NA
D gene: NA

CDR3 protein: CSARGTVRSGNTIYF
CDR3 DNA: TGCAGTGCCAGGGGCACGGTACGCTCTGGAAACACCATATATTTT
J gene: TRBJ1-3
V gene: TRBV20-1
clone size: many
D gene: NA

CDR3 protein: CASSYAQGFEQFF
CDR3 DNA: TGTGCCAGCAGTTACGCCCAGGGGTTTGAGCAGTTCTTC
J gene: TRBJ2-1
V gene: TRBV6-5
clone size: NA
D gene: NA

CDR3 protein: CASSKGYEVSTEAFF
CDR3 DNA: TGCGCCAGCAGCAAGGGATACGAGGTCTCCACTGAAGCTTTCTTT
J gene: TRBJ1-1
V gene: TRBV5-1
clone size: NA
D gene: NA

CDR3 protein: CASSGGQLNTEAFF
CDR3 DNA: TGCGCCAGCAGCGGGGGACAGCTGAACACTGAAGCTTTCTTT
J gene: TRBJ1-1
V gene: TRBV5-1
clone size: few
D gene: TRBD1

CDR3 protein: CASSAIGQGDEQYF
CDR3 DNA: TGTGCCAGCAGCGCTATAGGACAGGGAGACGAGCAGTACTTC
J gene: TRBJ2-7
V gene: TRBV9
clone size: NA
D gene: TRBD1

CDR3 protein: CASSGTGADYGYTF
CDR3 DNA: TGTGCCAGCAGCGGTACAGGGGCGGACTATGGCTACACCTTC
J gene: TRBJ1-2
V gene: TRBV9
clone size: NA
D gene: TRBD1

CDR3 protein: CAISEGRGITDTQYF
CDR3 DNA: TGTGCCATCAGTGAGGGCCGAGGAATCACAGATACGCAGTATTTT
J gene: TRBJ2-3
V gene: TRBV10-3
clone size: NA
D gene: NA

CDR3 protein: CASSLGAGGNGNTIYF
CDR3 DNA: TGCGCCAGCAGCTTGGGGGCCGGGGGCAACGGAAACACCATATATTTT
J gene: TRBJ1-3
V gene: TRBV5-1
clone size: many
D gene: NA